The 31 T cell receptor beta chains below were found in one sample sequenced in a study of blood T cell repertoires in COVID-19. Libraries were prepared by immunoSEQ multiplex PCR; TCRdb keeps only in-frame clonotypes and omits some of them. The table records 65,000 to 90,000 clones, 60% to 80% of them present only once. Material: peripheral blood. These receptors were collected from a man aged 70 or older with active or convalescent COVID-19.

On this clone: This could be a read error, since a much larger clone is one nucleotide away. The rearrangement joins TRBV7-9 to TRBJ1-5; D is undetermined. Trimming removed 0 bases from V and 3 bases from J, with 6 bases in between. CDR1 is SEHNR, CDR2 FQNEAQ, per germline (reference sequence). The CDR3 length is 14 residues. The CDR3 DNA follows: TGTGCCAGCAGCTTAGCGGCAGACAATCAGCCCCAGCATTTT. It translates to CASSLAADNQPQHF.

This clone has just a few counts. The chain recombines TRBV7-9 with TRBJ1-3; 7 bases are a match to TRBD1. The CDR3 extends over 13 amino acids. V lost 3 bases and J lost 11; bases outside the gene matches: 7. Germline V lookup: CDR1 SEHNR, CDR2 FQNEAQ (reference sequence). CDR3: CASSLQGQSAIYF. Written as DNA, the CDR3 is TGTGCCAGCAGCTTGCAGGGACAGTCAGCCATATATTTT.

This chain joins TRBV7-9 and TRBJ1-1, with 8 bases lining up with TRBD1. The germline gives CDR1 SEHNR, CDR2 FQNEAQ (reference sequence). V lost 0 bases, J lost 5 bases, and 5 bases stayed unmatched. CDR3 length equals 15 residues. As DNA, the CDR3 is TGTGCCAGCAGCTTAGCGCGGACAGGGCGGACTGAAGCTTTCTTT. As protein: CASSLARTGRTEAFF. Filled out from reference TRBV7-9 and TRBJ1-1, the complete variable domain reads DTGVSQNPRHKITKRGQNVTFRCDPISEHNRLYWYRQTLGQGPEFLTYFQNEAQLEKSRLLSDRFSAERPKGSFSTLEIQRTEQGDSAMYLCASSLARTGRTEAFFGQGTRLTVV.

The chain employs TRBV19 and TRBJ1-5, with D maybe TRBD1 (5 bases). CDR1 is LNHDA, CDR2 SQIVND, per germline (reference sequence). V was clipped by 10 bases and J by 2 bases, with 15 bases between them. This CDR3 spans 14 amino acids. The CDR3 protein is CATNPSGRNQPQHF. The CDR3, as DNA: TGTGCCACAAACCCTTCAGGGCGCAATCAGCCCCAGCATTTT.

The chain carries TRBV19 and TRBJ1-4, with D uncertain. This CDR3 is built from 15 residues. Germline V gives CDR1 LNHDA, CDR2 SQIVND (reference sequence). V shed 8 bases and J shed 0 bases, with 13 bases lying between them. CDR3 in amino acids: CASLPGHATNEKLFF. The DNA for the CDR3 is TGTGCCAGTCTCCCGGGTCATGCAACTAATGAAAAACTGTTTTTT.

This chain links TRBV30 with TRBJ1-3; a weak D match, TRBD1 (5 bases). There are 12 residues in the CDR3. Germline values: CDR1 GTSNPN, CDR2 SVGIG (reference sequence). V lost 8 bases, J lost 7 bases, and 15 bases lay in between. The CDR3 nucleotides read TGTGCCACATCTCGGGGGTCCAACACCATATATTTT. Its translation: CATSRGSNTIYF.

This chain links TRBV5-5 with TRBJ1-1, with D perhaps TRBD1 (5 bases). Trimming took off 4 bases at V and 5 bases at J, with 12 bases between the two ends. CDR1 and CDR2 from the germline V gene are SGHKS and YYEKEE (reference sequence). The CDR3 has 13 amino acids. As DNA, the CDR3 is TGTGCCAGCAGCAAGACGGAGGGGACTGAAGCTTTCTTT. Amino acid sequence: CASSKTEGTEAFF.

This clone was seen only a few times. The genes are TRBV7-6 and TRBJ2-5, with 7 bases lining up with TRBD2. The germline V gene encodes CDR1 SGHVS and CDR2 FNYEAQ. The CDR3 totals 14 residues. V lost 4 bases, J lost 5 bases, and 7 bases stayed unmatched. CDR3 bases: TGTGCCAGCAGCTCAACCCCCGGGGGGGAGACCCAGTACTTC. Translated: CASSSTPGGETQYF.

This clone appeared a few times. This chain links TRBV28 with TRBJ1-1, with D possibly being TRBD1 (5 bases). The germline V and J ends were trimmed by 6 bases and 11 bases, with 22 bases remaining between them. CDR3 length: 14 residues. From germline, CDR1 is MDHEN and CDR2 SYDVKM. The CDR3, as DNA: TGTGCCAGCAGCCGATATCCCACAGGCTCCGGGGCTTTCTTT. It specifies CASSRYPTGSGAFF.

This clone was detected once. The identical CDR3 is also encoded by other nucleotide sequences in the sample. The chain combines TRBV7-3 with TRBJ1-5, with D possibly being TRBD1 (6 bases). The CDR3 is 16 residues long. In germline, CDR1 is SGHTA, CDR2 FQGTGA. Between the trimmed V and J ends, which lost 2 bases and 3 bases, there was a span of 14 bases. The CDR3 spells CASSLRAGADNQPQHF. CDR3 bases: TGTGCCAGCAGCTTACGGGCGGGGGCGGACAATCAGCCCCAGCATTTT.

The chain joins TRBV2 to TRBJ1-5; TRBD1 agrees at 8 bases. Germline CDR1 and CDR2: SNHLY and FYNNEI. The CDR3 is 14 amino acids. Losses at the gene ends were 6 bases for V and 5 bases for J; bases not matched to a gene: 6. The CDR3 region is CASRGQGLHQPQHF. Here the CDR3 DNA reads TGTGCCAGCAGAGGACAGGGTCTCCATCAGCCCCAGCATTTT.

This rearrangement joins TRBV7-9 to TRBJ2-3; possible D gene TRBD1, 5 bases. The CDR3 runs 15 residues. V lost 5 bases and J lost 2, with 14 bases in between. Germline CDR1 SEHNR, CDR2 FQNEAQ (reference sequence). The CDR3 DNA sequence: TGTGCCAGCAGCCAAAAGACACAGGCCACAGATACGCAGTATTTT. It codes for CASSQKTQATDTQYF.

V usage is TRBV27 and J usage is TRBJ1-5; TRBD1 agrees at 10 bases. The germline V gene has CDR1 MNHEY and CDR2 SMNVEV (reference sequence). There are 15 residues in the CDR3. J gave up 7 bases and V 3 bases, and 6 bases lay outside the gene matches. CDR3 sequence reads: CASSFATGGGQPQHF. For the CDR3, the DNA is TGTGCCAGCAGTTTTGCGACAGGGGGCGGGCAGCCCCAGCATTTT.

The chain couples TRBV12-3 or TRBV12-4 to TRBJ1-2; the match to TRBD1 covers 11 bases. The CDR3 is made up of 13 amino acids. V lost 5 bases and J lost 8; bases outside the gene matches: 4. The CDR3 coding sequence is TGTGCCAGCAGTCGGGACAGGGGGACAGGCTACACCTTC. Its translation is CASSRDRGTGYTF.

V is TRBV11-2 and J is TRBJ2-1; D is unresolved. V lost 5 bases and J lost 9, with 23 bases in between. The CDR3 totals 16 residues. Germline lookup yields CDR1 SGHAT and CDR2 FQNNGV. The CDR3 sequence is CASSTRGPPLGGEQFF. CDR3 DNA sequence: TGTGCCAGCAGCACCAGAGGCCCACCATTAGGCGGTGAGCAGTTCTTC.

This chain joins TRBV20-1 and TRBJ2-3, with TRBD2 identical over 10 bases. The CDR3 is made up of 14 amino acids. The germline CDR1 and CDR2 sequences are DFQATT and SNEGSKA (reference sequence). With 3 bases clipped from V and 6 bases from J, the junction kept 6 bases outside the gene matches. The CDR3 coding sequence is TGCAGTGCTAGTTGGAGCGGGGGGGTTGATACGCAGTATTTT. As protein: CSASWSGGVDTQYF.

This sequence joins TRBV6-5 and TRBJ2-7; TRBD1 agrees at 9 bases. Germline V CDR1 and CDR2: MNHEY, SVGAGI. CDR3 length: 14 amino acids. The CDR3 coding sequence is TGTGCATCTAGTAGTGGGACAGGGACGTACGAGCAGTACTTC. Translation gives CASSSGTGTYEQYF.

This chain links TRBV20-1 with TRBJ2-7; 7 bases map to TRBD1. Germline values: CDR1 DFQATT, CDR2 SNEGSKA (reference sequence). CDR3 length equals 11 residues. Trimming removed 4 bases from V and 5 bases from J; junction bases left unmatched: 2. Here the CDR3 DNA reads TGCAGTGCTAACAGGGGCCACGAGCAGTACTTC. This sequence encodes CSANRGHEQYF.

This clone was recorded at least ten times. The genes are TRBV9 and TRBJ2-7; 7 bases align to TRBD2. In germline, CDR1 is SGDLS, CDR2 YYNGEE. This CDR3 is 14 amino acids long. The J segment lost 4 bases and the V segment lost 0 bases, leaving 4 bases of the junction unmatched. CDR3: CASSVGQGLYEQYF. CDR3 DNA: TGTGCCAGCAGCGTAGGGCAGGGACTATACGAGCAGTACTTC.

Only one count was recorded for this clone. V gene TRBV3-1 (or the pseudogene TRBV3-2) combines with J gene TRBJ2-7; 11 bases fit TRBD2. The V gene end was trimmed by 1 base and the J gene end by 3 bases; junction bases not matched to a gene: 2. The CDR3 spans 15 residues. In germline, CDR1 is LGHDT, CDR2 YNNKEL (reference sequence). CDR3 sequence: CASSQATSGGYEQYF. CDR3 nucleotides: TGTGCCAGCAGCCAAGCAACTAGCGGGGGCTACGAGCAGTACTTC.

The chain recombines TRBV5-1 with TRBJ2-7; D might be TRBD2 (7 bases). V lost 6 bases and J 3 bases, leaving 19 bases between the germline ends. Germline lookup yields CDR1 SGHRS and CDR2 YFSETQ. The CDR3 has 15 residues. This CDR3 is CASKGGAAGLYEQYF. The CDR3 bases are TGCGCCAGCAAGGGGGGGGCGGCGGGTCTCTACGAGCAGTACTTC.

The chain is built from TRBV10-3 and TRBJ1-1; unclear D gene. The CDR3 covers 13 residues. V lost 4 bases and J lost 1, with 7 bases in between. Germline V gene sequence: CDR1 ENHRY, CDR2 SYGVKD. The CDR3, as DNA: TGTGCCATCAGTGGGGCTCCGAACACTGAAGCTTTCTTT. Protein sequence: CAISGAPNTEAFF.

The rearrangement uses TRBV30 and TRBJ1-4; D possibly corresponds to TRBD1 (6 bases). The CDR3 loop spans 12 amino acids. Germline CDR1 reads GTSNPN; CDR2 reads SVGIG (reference sequence). The CDR3 DNA reads TGTGCAAGGGGGGGGTCGGATGAAAAACTGTTTTTT. Translation: CARGGSDEKLFF.

This clone was counted between two and nine times. V usage is TRBV19 and J usage is TRBJ1-4; D call uncertain. V gave up 8 bases and J gave up 6 bases, with 13 bases separating them. The CDR3 length is 13 residues. Looked up from germline, CDR1 is LNHDA and CDR2 is SQIVND (reference sequence). The CDR3, as DNA: TGTGCCAGTTCTCTGGAGAGGGATGAAAAACTGTTTTTT. Encoded protein: CASSLERDEKLFF.

The chain carries TRBV14 and TRBJ2-3; D is uncertain. Germline V gene data show CDR1 as SGHDN and CDR2 as FVKESK. The CDR3 is made up of 13 amino acids. With 6 bases removed from V and 6 bases from J, the gap between germline ends came to 13 bases. CDR3 loop: CASSFAVLDTQYF. The CDR3 nucleotides read TGTGCCAGCAGTTTCGCGGTGTTGGATACGCAGTATTTT.

The chain recombines TRBV21-1 with TRBJ2-5; no DNA check was done on the table's D call, TRBD1. TRBV21-1 has pseudogene status. CDR3 length: 18 residues. The CDR3 region has the DNA TGTGCCAGCAGCGCACCCCACTCCAGGGAGAAGGGGGAAGAGACCCAGTACTTC. It codes for CASSAPHSREKGEETQYF.

This clone occurred a few times. J is TRBJ1-3 and V is TRBV5-4, with 9 bases identical to TRBD1. This CDR3 has 14 residues. CDR1 is SGHNT and CDR2 is YYREEE in the germline V gene (reference sequence). Unmatched junction bases numbered 4, after V lost 4 bases and J lost 5 bases. Here the CDR3 reads CASSPGQGRNTIYF. The DNA for the CDR3 is TGTGCCAGCAGCCCGGGACAGGGAAGAAACACCATATATTTT.

The J gene is TRBJ1-5, the V gene TRBV7-2; the match to TRBD1 covers 7 bases. The CDR3 loop spans 15 amino acids. V lost 1 base to trimming and J lost 6 bases; unmatched junction nucleotides: 6. Germline CDR1 and CDR2: SGHTA and FQGNSA. The CDR3 protein is CASSLGQGVSQPQHF. CDR3 nucleotide sequence: TGTGCCAGCAGCTTAGGACAGGGTGTGAGTCAGCCCCAGCATTTT.

The V call is TRBV6-1, the J call TRBJ2-7; D is possibly TRBD2 (5 bases). The CDR3 totals 15 residues. CDR1 and CDR2 (germline): MNHNS, SASEGT. V was trimmed by 0 bases and J by 7 bases, leaving 16 bases between them. The CDR3 sequence is CASSEAAAAAGEQYF. The CDR3 DNA reads TGTGCCAGCAGTGAAGCGGCCGCCGCGGCGGGTGAGCAGTACTTC.

The chain couples TRBV14 to TRBJ2-3; TRBD2 is a possible D gene (5 bases). The V gene's germline CDR1 is SGHDN and CDR2 FVKESK. There are 15 residues in the CDR3. Trimming pared 0 bases from V and 7 bases from J, leaving 14 bases between. The CDR3 DNA reads as TGTGCCAGCAGCCAAGATCGGGATCTCCAGTATACGCAGTATTTT. This translates into CASSQDRDLQYTQYF.

This rearrangement joins TRBV30 to TRBJ2-7, with TRBD2 matching over 10 bases. V lost 3 bases and J lost 7; bases outside the gene matches: 3. This CDR3 region has 12 residues. The germline V gene has CDR1 GTSNPN and CDR2 SVGIG (reference sequence). The CDR3 bases are TGTGCCTGGAGAAGCGGGGGGGTTGAGCAGTACTTC. It yields the protein CAWRSGGVEQYF.